This T cell receptor beta chain was profiled in a study of blood T cell repertoires in COVID-19. The overall study: From the United States, Italy and Spain came samples of acute and convalescent COVID-19.

How the authors handled the data: The assay estimated nucleated cells by amplifying reference gene primers. This table comes from immunoSEQ multiplex PCR, and its TCRdb copy is limited to in-frame clones, with some not included. That table gives V, J and clone size, and the DNA gave D and trimming. The sample has a few hundred thousand clones; roughly 89% are singletons. Germline CDR1 and CDR2: LGHDT and YNNKEL (reference sequence). The CDR3 has 16 amino acids. Trimming removed 8 bases from V and 0 bases from J, with 16 bases in between. The clonotype was recovered from a woman younger than 45 with active or convalescent COVID-19. The specimen was peripheral blood. This rearrangement joins TRBV3-1 (or the pseudogene TRBV3-2) to TRBJ2-2, with a possible D match to TRBD2 (5 bases). The CDR3 loop reads CASGLTPGTNTGELFF. CDR3 nucleotide sequence: TGTGCCAGCGGCTTGACCCCGGGGACGAACACCGGGGAGCTGTTTTTT.